This T cell receptor (beta chain) was found in a study of blood T cell repertoires in COVID-19. Generated by immunoSEQ multiplex PCR, the TCRdb table keeps only in-frame clones and is missing some. The sample comprises approximately 160,000 clones, around 84% of which are singletons, and around 7% rests with the top ten. Germline lookup yields CDR1 SGDLS and CDR2 YYNGEE. The V segment lost 0 bases and the J segment 0 bases; nucleotides outside the gene matches: 7. This CDR3 has 17 residues. The chain has TRBV9 and TRBJ1-1; 8 nucleotides agree with TRBD1. Sequencing was performed on peripheral blood. The sequence came from a man aged 50 to 59 with active or convalescent COVID-19. CDR3 sequence reads: CASSVGPGGLMNTEAFF. CDR3 nucleotides: TGTGCCAGCAGCGTAGGTCCAGGGGGCCTCATGAACACTGAAGCTTTCTTT.